This TCR beta chain comes out of a study of CD8+ T cells in alopecia areata. V was clipped by 10 bases and J by 8 bases, with 15 bases between them. The CDR3 contains 12 residues. Germline V gene data show CDR1 as MGHDK and CDR2 as SYGVNS. Regarding treatment: oral pan-JAK inhibitor, 5-10 mg twice daily. cDNA serving as the sequencing template came from extracted, reverse transcribed RNA. Measured with immunoSEQ multiplex PCR; TCRdb has only the in-frame clones, and not every one. The sample has more than 200,000 clones, 43% seen once. The genes are TRBV25-1 and TRBJ2-4; no definite D call. This receptor was obtained from a human donor with alopecia areata. The sample consisted of CD4+ T cells sorted from blood, taken at roughly week 38, from a patient treated with tofacitinib. CDR3 DNA: TGTGCCACCACCGGGCAGGCGGACATTCAGTACTTC. This sequence encodes CATTGQADIQYF.